A single T cell receptor (beta chain) is shown here with its context. Its antigen is unidentified. This specimen belongs to a study of beta chain features in type 1 diabetes. Isolated RNA was reverse transcribed in full, so expressed TCRB transcripts were sequenced. Sequencing used immunoSEQ multiplex PCR; TCRdb keeps in-frame clones, though not all of them. The table lists about 360,000 clones, over 9.5% of them singletons, with approximately 0.015% in the top ten. Study findings and constraints: Type 1 diabetes patients showed fewer insertions and more deletions at VDJ junctions. For patients and controls alike, PCR might favor shorter templates to the same degree. For TCRB rearrangement, an influence of HLA type remained unresolved here.

V lost 6 bases and J lost 1; bases outside the gene matches: 14. This CDR3 contains 17 residues. Germline V gives CDR1 MGHRA, CDR2 YSYEKL. The specimen sequenced was naive CD4+ T cells from blood. The rearrangement links TRBV4-1 to TRBJ1-1, with 7 bases fitting TRBD1. The TCR sequence derives from a man aged 18 to 29 in good health. The CDR3 loop reads CASRQTRDRYANTEAFF. The CDR3 DNA sequence: TGCGCCAGCAGACAAACCCGGGACAGATACGCGAACACTGAAGCTTTCTTT.